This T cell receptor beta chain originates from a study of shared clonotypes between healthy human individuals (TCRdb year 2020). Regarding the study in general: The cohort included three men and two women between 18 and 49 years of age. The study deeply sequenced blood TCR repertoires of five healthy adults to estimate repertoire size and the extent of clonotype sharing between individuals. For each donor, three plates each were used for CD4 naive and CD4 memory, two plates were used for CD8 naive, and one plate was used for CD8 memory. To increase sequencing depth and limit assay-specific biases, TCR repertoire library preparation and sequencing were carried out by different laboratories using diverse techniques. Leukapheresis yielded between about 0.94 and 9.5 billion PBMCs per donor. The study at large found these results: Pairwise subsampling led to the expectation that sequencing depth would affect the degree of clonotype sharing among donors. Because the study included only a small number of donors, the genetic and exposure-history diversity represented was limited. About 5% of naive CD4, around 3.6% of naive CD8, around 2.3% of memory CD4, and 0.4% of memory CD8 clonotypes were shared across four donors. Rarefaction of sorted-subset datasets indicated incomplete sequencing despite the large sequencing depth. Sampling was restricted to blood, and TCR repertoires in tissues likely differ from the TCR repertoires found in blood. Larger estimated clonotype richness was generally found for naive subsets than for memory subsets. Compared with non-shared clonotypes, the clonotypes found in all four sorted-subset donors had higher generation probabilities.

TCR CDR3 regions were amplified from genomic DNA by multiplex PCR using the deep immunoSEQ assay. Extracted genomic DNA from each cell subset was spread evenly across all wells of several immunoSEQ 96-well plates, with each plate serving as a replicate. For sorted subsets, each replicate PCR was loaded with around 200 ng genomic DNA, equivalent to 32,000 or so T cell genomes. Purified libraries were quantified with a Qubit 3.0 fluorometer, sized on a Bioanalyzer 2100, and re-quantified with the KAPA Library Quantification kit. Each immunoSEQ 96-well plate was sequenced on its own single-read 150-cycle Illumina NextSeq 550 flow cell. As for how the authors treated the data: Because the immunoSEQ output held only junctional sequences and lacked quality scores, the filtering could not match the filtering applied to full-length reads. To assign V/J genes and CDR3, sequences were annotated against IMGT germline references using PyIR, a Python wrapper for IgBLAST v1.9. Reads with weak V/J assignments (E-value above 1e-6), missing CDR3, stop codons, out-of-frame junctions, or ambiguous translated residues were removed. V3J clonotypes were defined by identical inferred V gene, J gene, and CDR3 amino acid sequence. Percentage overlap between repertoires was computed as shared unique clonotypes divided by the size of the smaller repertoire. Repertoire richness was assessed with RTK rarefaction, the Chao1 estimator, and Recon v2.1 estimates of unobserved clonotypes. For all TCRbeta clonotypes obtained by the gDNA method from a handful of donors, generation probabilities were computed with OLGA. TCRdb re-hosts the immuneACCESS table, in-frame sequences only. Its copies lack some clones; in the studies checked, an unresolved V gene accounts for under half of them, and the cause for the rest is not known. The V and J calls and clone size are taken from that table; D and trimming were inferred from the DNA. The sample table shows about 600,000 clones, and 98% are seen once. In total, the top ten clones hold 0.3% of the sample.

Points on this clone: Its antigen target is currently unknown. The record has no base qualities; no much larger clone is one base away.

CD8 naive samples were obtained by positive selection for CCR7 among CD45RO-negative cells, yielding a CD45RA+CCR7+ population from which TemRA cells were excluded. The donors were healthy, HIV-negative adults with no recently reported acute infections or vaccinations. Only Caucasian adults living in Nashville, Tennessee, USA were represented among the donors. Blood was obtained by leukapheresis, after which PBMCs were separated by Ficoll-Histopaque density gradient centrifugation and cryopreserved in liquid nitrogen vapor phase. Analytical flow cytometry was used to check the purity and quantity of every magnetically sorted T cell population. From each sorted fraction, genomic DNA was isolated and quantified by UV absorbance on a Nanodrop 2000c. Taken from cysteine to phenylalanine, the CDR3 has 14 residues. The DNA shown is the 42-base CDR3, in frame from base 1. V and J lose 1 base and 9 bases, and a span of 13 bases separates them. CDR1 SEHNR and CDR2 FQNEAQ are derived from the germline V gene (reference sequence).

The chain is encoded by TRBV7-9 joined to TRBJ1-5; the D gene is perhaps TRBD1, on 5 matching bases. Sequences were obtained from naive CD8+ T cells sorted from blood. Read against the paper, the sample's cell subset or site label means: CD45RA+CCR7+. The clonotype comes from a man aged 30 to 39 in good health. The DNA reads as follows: TGTGCCAGCAGCTTAGATGACGGGACGATGCCCCAGCATTTT. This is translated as CASSLDDGTMPQHF.